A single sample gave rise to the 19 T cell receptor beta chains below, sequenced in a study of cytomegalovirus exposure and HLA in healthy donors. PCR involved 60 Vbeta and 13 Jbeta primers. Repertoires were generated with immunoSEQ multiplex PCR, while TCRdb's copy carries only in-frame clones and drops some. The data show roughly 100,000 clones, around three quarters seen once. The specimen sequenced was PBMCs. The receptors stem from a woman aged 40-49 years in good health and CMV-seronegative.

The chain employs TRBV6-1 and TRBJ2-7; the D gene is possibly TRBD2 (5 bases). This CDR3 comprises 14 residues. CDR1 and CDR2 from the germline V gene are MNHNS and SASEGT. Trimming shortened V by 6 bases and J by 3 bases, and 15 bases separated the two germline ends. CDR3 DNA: TGTGCCAGCAGCCTCAGGCGAGGGATCTACGAGCAGTACTTC. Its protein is CASSLRRGIYEQYF.

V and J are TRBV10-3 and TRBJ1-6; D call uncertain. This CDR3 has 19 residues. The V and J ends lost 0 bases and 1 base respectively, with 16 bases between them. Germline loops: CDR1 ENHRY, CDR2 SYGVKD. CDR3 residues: CAISESYRHLTSYNSPLHF. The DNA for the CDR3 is TGTGCCATCAGTGAGTCGTACAGACACCTTACATCCTATAATTCACCCCTCCACTTT.

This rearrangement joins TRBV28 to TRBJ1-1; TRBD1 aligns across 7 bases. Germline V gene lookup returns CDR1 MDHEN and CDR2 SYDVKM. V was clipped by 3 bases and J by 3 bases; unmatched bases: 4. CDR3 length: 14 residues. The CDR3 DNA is TGTGCCAGCAGTTTTGACAGGGCTTACACTGAAGCTTTCTTT. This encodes CASSFDRAYTEAFF.

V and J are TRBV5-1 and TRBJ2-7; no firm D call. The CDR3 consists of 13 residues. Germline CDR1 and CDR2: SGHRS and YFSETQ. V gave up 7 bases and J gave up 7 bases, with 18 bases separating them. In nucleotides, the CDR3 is TGCGCCAGCTCCAGTCCCGACTTAGGAGAGCAGTACTTC. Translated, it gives CASSSPDLGEQYF. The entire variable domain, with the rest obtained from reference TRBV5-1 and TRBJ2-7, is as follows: KAGVTQTPRYLIKTRGQQVTLSCSPISGHRSVSWYQQTPGQGLQFLFEYFSETQRNKGNFPGRFSGRQFSNSRSEMNVSTLELGDSALYLCASSSPDLGEQYFGPGTRLTVT.

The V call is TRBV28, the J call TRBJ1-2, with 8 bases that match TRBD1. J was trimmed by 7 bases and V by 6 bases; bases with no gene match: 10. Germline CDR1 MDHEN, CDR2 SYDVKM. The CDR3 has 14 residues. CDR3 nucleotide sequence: TGTGCCAGCAGGGCCGGGACAGGTTACAGTGGCTACACCTTC. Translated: CASRAGTGYSGYTF.

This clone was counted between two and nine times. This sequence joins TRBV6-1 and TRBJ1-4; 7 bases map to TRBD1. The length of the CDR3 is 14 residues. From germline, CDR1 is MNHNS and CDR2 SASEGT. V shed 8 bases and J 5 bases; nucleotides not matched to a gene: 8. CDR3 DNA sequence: TGTGCCAGCCTCTCACGGGACAGAAATGAAAAACTGTTTTTT. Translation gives CASLSRDRNEKLFF.

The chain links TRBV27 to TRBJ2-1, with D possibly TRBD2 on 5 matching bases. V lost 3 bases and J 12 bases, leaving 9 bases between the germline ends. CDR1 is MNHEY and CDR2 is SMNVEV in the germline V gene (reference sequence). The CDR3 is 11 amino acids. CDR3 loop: CASSFGERQFF. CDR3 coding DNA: TGTGCCAGCAGTTTCGGGGAAAGGCAGTTCTTC.

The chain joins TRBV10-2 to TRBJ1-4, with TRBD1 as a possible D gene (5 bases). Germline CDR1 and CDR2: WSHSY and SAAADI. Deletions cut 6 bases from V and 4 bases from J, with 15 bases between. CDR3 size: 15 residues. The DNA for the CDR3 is TGCGCCAGCAGCAGCGGTGGGGGGATTAATGAAAAACTGTTTTTT. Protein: CASSSGGGINEKLFF.

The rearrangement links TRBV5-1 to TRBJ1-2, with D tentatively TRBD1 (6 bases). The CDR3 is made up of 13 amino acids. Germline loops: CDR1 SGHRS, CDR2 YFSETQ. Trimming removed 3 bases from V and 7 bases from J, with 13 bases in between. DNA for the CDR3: TGCGCCAGCAGCTCCGGACAGATTAGTGGCTACACCTTC. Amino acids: CASSSGQISGYTF. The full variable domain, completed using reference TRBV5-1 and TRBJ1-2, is KAGVTQTPRYLIKTRGQQVTLSCSPISGHRSVSWYQQTPGQGLQFLFEYFSETQRNKGNFPGRFSGRQFSNSRSEMNVSTLELGDSALYLCASSSGQISGYTFGSGTRLTVV.

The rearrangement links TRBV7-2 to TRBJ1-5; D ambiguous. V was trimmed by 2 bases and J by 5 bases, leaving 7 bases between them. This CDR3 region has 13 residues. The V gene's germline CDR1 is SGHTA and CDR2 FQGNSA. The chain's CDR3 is CASSLSGDQPQHF. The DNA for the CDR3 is TGTGCCAGCAGCTTATCGGGAGATCAGCCCCAGCATTTT.

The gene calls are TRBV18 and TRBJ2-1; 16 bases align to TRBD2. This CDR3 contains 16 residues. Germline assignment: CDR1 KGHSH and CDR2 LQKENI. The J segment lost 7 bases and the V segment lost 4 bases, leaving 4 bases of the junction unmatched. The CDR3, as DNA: TGTGCCAGCTCACGGATGGGACTAGCGGGAGGGAATGAGCAGTTCTTC. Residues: CASSRMGLAGGNEQFF.

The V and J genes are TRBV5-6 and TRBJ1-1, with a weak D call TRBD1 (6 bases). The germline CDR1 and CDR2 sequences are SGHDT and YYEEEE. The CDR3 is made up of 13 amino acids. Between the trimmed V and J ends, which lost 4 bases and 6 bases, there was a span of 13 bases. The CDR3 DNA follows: TGTGCCAGCAGCCCGGACAGTTCCCCTGAAGCTTTCTTT. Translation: CASSPDSSPEAFF.

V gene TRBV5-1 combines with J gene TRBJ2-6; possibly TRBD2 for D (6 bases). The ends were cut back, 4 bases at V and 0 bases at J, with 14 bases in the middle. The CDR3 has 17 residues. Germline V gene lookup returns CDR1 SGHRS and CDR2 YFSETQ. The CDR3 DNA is TGCGCCAGCAGCCCGTCCGCGGGGCTCTCTGGGGCCAACGTCCTGACTTTC. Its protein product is CASSPSAGLSGANVLTF.

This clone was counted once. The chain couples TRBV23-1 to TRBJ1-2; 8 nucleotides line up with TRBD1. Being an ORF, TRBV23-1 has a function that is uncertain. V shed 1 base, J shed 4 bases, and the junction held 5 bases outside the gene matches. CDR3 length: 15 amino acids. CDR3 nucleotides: TGCGCCAGCAGTCAATACAGGGGGTTGGGCTATGGCTACACCTTC. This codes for CASSQYRGLGYGYTF.

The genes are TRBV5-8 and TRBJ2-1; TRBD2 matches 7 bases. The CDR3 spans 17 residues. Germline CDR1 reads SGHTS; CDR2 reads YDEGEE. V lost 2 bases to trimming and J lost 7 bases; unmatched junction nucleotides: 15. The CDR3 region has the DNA TGTGCCAGCAGCTTACACCTAACTAGCGAGGGAGAGAATGAGCAGTTCTTC. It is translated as CASSLHLTSEGENEQFF.

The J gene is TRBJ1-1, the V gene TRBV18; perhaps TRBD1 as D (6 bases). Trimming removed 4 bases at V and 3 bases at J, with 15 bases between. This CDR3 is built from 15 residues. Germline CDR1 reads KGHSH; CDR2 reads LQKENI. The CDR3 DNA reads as TGTGCCAGCTCACGCACAGGGAATCGCGACACTGAAGCTTTCTTT. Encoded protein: CASSRTGNRDTEAFF.

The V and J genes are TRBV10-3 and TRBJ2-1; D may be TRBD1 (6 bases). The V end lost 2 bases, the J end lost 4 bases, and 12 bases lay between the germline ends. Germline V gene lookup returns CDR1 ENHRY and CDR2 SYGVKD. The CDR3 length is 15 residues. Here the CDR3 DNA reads TGTGCCATCAGTGAGAGGCAGGGGATTTACAATGAGCAGTTCTTC. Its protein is CAISERQGIYNEQFF.

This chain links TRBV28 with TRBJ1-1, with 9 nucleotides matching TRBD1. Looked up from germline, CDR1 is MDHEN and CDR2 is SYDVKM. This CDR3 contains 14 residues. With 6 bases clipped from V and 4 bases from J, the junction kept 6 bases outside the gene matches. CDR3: CASRPTGGGTEAFF. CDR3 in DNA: TGTGCCAGCAGGCCGACAGGGGGGGGCACTGAAGCTTTCTTT. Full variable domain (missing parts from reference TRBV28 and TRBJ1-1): DVKVTQSSRYLVKRTGEKVFLECVQDMDHENMFWYRQDPGLGLRLIYFSYDVKMKEKGDIPEGYSVSREKKERFSLILESASTNQTSMYLCASRPTGGGTEAFFGQGTRLTVV.

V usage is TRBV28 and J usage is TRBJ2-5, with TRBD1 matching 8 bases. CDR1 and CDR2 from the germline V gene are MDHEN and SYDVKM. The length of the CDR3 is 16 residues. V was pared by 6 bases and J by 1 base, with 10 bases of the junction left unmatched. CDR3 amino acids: CASSRQAGGSQETQYF. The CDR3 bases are TGTGCCAGCAGCCGTCAGGCAGGGGGCTCCCAAGAGACCCAGTACTTC. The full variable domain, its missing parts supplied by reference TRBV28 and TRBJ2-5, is DVKVTQSSRYLVKRTGEKVFLECVQDMDHENMFWYRQDPGLGLRLIYFSYDVKMKEKGDIPEGYSVSREKKERFSLILESASTNQTSMYLCASSRQAGGSQETQYFGPGTRLLVL.